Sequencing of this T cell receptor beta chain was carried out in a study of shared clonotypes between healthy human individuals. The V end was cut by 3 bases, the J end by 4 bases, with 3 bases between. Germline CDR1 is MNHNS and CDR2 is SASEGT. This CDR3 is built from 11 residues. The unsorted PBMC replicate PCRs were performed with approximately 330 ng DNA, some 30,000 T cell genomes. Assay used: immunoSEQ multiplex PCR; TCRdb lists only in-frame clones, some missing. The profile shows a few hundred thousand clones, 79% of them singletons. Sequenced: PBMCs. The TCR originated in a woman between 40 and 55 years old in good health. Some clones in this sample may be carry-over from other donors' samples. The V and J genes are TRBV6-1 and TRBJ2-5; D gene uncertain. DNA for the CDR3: TGTGCCAGCAGTGAGGGAGAGACCCAGTACTTC. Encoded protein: CASSEGETQYF.